These T cell receptor beta chains were read from a single sample in a study of blood T cells in healthy people across ages. In TCRdb, the 5' RACE reads were re-called with MiXCR into one record per CDR3 protein. Counted here are hundreds of thousands of distinct CDR3 sequences, around three fifths occurring once; the ten biggest clones make up approximately 40%. The material sequenced was blood. The receptors originated from a man aged 55 to 70 in good health. Both conserved end residues are part of each CDR3. A D gene is named only where the DNA matches it firmly. A row's size may be missing; if present it is once, few, many or a size class.

v_call	d_call	j_call	clone_size	cdr3_aa
TRBV7-2	.	TRBJ2-4	once	CASSTGGAKNIQYF
TRBV7-8	.	TRBJ1-2	.	CASSLKDGHYGYTF
TRBV6-1	.	TRBJ1-6	once	CASSVRTVNSPLHF
TRBV20-1	TRBD2	TRBJ2-3	.	CSAKTSGAVADTQYF
TRBV11-2	.	TRBJ1-6	few	CASSKAGVNSPLHF
TRBV2	.	TRBJ1-2	.	CASSDRYNYGYTF
TRBV10-3	TRBD1	TRBJ1-1	.	CAIRDRENTEAFF
TRBV2	.	TRBJ1-2	.	CASRFGQTYGYTF
TRBV12-3/TRBV12-4	TRBD2	.	once	CACRPLGEGETQYF
TRBV9	.	TRBJ2-1	.	CASSVDVVYNEQFF
TRBV7-9	TRBD2	TRBJ2-3	.	CASSALAGGMDTQYF
TRBV29-1	TRBD1	TRBJ1-1	.	CSVRTGVIEAFF
TRBV27	.	TRBJ2-7	.	CASSPTRPPLEQYF
TRBV20-1	TRBD1	TRBJ1-5	.	CSVRTGVGQPQHF
TRBV6-5	.	TRBJ2-1	.	CASSYPGLGNEQFF
TRBV7-9	TRBD2	TRBJ2-7	once	CASSSGLAGPYSYEQYF
TRBV7-9	.	TRBJ2-5	.	CASSREGGQYF
TRBV7-2	.	TRBJ2-3	.	CASSIQGGNTDTQYF
TRBV5-1	.	TRBJ1-2	few	CASSLWGNYGYTF
TRBV29-1	TRBD2	TRBJ2-3	few	CSVEDGGVADTQYF
TRBV5-1	.	.	.	CASRMGVSSYEQYF
TRBV20-1	TRBD2	TRBJ2-7	few	CSALGLAGINLYEQYF
TRBV2	TRBD2	TRBJ2-7	many	CASVLAGDEQYF
TRBV14	.	TRBJ1-1	.	CASSQVPRATEAFF
TRBV14	.	TRBJ2-6	.	CASSLQTGSGANVLTF
TRBV21-1	.	TRBJ1-1	few	CASSKAGARTEENTEAFF
TRBV12-3/TRBV12-4	TRBD2	TRBJ2-5	.	CASRGTGTSKETQYF
TRBV5-4	.	TRBJ2-5	.	CASRARTGGRETQYF
TRBV6-4	.	TRBJ2-1	once	CASSDSTGNNEQFF
TRBV7-2	TRBD1	TRBJ1-1	.	CASSLVLGGGGNTEAFF
TRBV5-1	TRBD2	TRBJ2-3	.	CASSLDGGDTDTQYF
TRBV6-6	TRBD2	TRBJ2-5	.	CASASGGTSGETQYF
TRBV7-2	.	TRBJ1-2	.	CASSLWPGGVGTASGGYTF
TRBV20-1	.	TRBJ2-3	.	CSAPNPQGSDTQYF
TRBV6-5	.	TRBJ2-1	.	CASSRLNEQFF
TRBV11-1	.	TRBJ1-2	.	CASSSTLGRVNYGYTF
TRBV9	.	.	.	CASSAGAGDYEQYF
TRBV6-5	TRBD1	TRBJ1-2	.	CASRDQPGTVYGYTF
TRBV7-9	TRBD1	TRBJ2-7	many	CASSPQGARAYEQYF
TRBV28	.	TRBJ2-5	few	CASSLQGGRETQYF
TRBV12-3/TRBV12-4	TRBD1	TRBJ1-5	.	CASTPTGGQPQHF
TRBV24-1	.	TRBJ1-5	.	CATSDGRGHFQPQHF
TRBV28	TRBD1	TRBJ1-1	.	CASRKGQANTEAFF